Sequencing of this T cell receptor beta chain was carried out in a study of T cells in Graves' hyperthyroidism and ophthalmopathy. Findings of the study overall: Peripheral blood also featured most of the thyroid clonotypes expanded above 0.001.

Amplification yielded TCR beta CDR3 regions, with RNA transcripts as the source. The study used the HTBI primer set for a first-round RT-PCR of the TCR CDR3. In TCRdb, the multiplex PCR reads were re-called with MiXCR into one record per CDR3 protein. The sample lists roughly 290,000 distinct CDR3 sequences, approximately 17% occurring once. This clonotype was recorded at least ten times. Its antigen is not known. Clinical Activity Scores of at least 3, NOSPECS grades of at least 4 and durations under 3 months characterized ophthalmopathy patients. Each 10 ml fresh peripheral blood draw supplied the PBMCs. The CDR3 loop spans 15 amino acids. Germline CDR1 MNHEY, CDR2 SMNVEV (reference sequence). With 2 bases clipped from V and 0 bases from J, the junction kept 4 bases outside the gene matches.

The V gene is TRBV27, the J gene TRBJ2-7; 7 bases are shared with TRBD1. The origin of this receptor is a woman in her sixties with Graves' ophthalmopathy. The sequencing input was blood. DNA for the CDR3: TGTGCCAGCAGTTTAAGGACAGGTCTCTCCTACGAGCAGTACTTC. Translating gives CASSLRTGLSYEQYF.